Presented here are 30 T cell receptor beta chains from one specimen sequenced in a study of T cells in women clearing cervical HPV infection. This table comes from immunoSEQ multiplex PCR, and its TCRdb copy is limited to in-frame clones, with some not included. The repertoire table contains 36,000 or so clones. What was sequenced was blood buffy coat. The source of these receptors is a woman between 18 and 70 years old with a cervical HPV16 infection that either progressed to CIN3+ or cleared (not recorded which).

With regard to this clone: Read coverage stops 3 residues before the CDR3 terminus; the germline J gene supplies the remainder. J is TRBJ1-2 and V is TRBV18, with 9 bases identical to TRBD1. Per germline, CDR1 KGHSH and CDR2 LQKENI. The CDR3 has 14 amino acids. Incomplete CDR3 DNA: TGTGCCAGCTCATCGGGGACAGGGTTCGATGAC. It is translated as CASSSGTGFDD. The whole CDR3 protein is CASSSGTGFDDYTF.

This CDR3 reads CSARTVSEQYF. Incomplete CDR3 DNA: TGCAGTGCCCGCACAGTTTCCGAG. The genes are TRBV20-1 and TRBJ2-7; D call uncertain. With the read ending 3 residues before the CDR3 end, the germline J gene is used to fill in that end. Per germline, CDR1 DFQATT and CDR2 SNEGSKA (reference sequence). Trimming stripped 6 bases from V and 6 bases from J, with 12 bases between. This CDR3 spans 11 amino acids.

On this clone: The read ends 3 residues early relative to the CDR3; the germline J gene fills the gap. The chain recombines TRBV7-9 with TRBJ2-5; TRBD1 aligns across 7 bases. Germline assignment: CDR1 SEHNR and CDR2 FQNEAQ (reference sequence). Trimming took 2 bases from V and 7 from J; bases not matched to a gene: 10. This CDR3 has 15 amino acids. The CDR3 is CASSLSYRGRGTQYF. The part of the CDR3 DNA that was read is TGTGCCAGCAGCTTATCTTACAGGGGACGGGGGACC.

A word on this clone: The CDR3 end falls 3 residues outside the read, so it is completed with the germline J gene. The genes are TRBV20-1 and TRBJ1-5; 7 nucleotides line up with TRBD1. Trimming removed 3 bases from V and 9 bases from J; junction bases left unmatched: 8. The CDR3 length is 13 residues. The germline CDR1 and CDR2 sequences are DFQATT and SNEGSKA (reference sequence). CDR3 amino acids: CSASIGGEGPQHF. The DNA read from the CDR3 is TGCAGTGCTAGCATAGGGGGCGAGGGGCCC.

Concerning this clone itself: The observed sequence ends 3 residues before the CDR3 terminus, with the missing tail filled in from the germline J gene. The V gene is TRBV20-1, the J gene TRBJ2-5; tentative D call: TRBD1 (5 bases). Trimming took off 3 bases at V and 4 bases at J, with 15 bases between the two ends. CDR3 length equals 14 residues. Germline values: CDR1 DFQATT, CDR2 SNEGSKA (reference sequence). The CDR3 bases that were read are TGCAGTGCTAGCCTTCGAGACAGAAGAGAGACC. It translates to CSASLRDRRET. The whole CDR3 is CSASLRDRRETQYF.

For this clone: The read gets to within 3 residues of the CDR3 end, and the germline J gene fills in the rest. The chain employs TRBV20-1 and TRBJ2-5; 8 bases align to TRBD2. V lost 3 bases, J lost 4 bases, and 10 bases stayed unmatched. This CDR3 is built from 15 residues. Germline CDR1 and CDR2: DFQATT and SNEGSKA (reference sequence). CDR3 in amino acids: CSASYWRGDIETQYF. CDR3 bases read: TGCAGTGCTAGTTACTGGCGGGGGGATATAGAGACC.

The CDR3 protein is CASSDGQKRWNTEAFF. The part of the CDR3 DNA that was read is TGTGCCAGTAGTGACGGACAGAAGCGTTGGAACACTGAA. The chain is built from TRBV19 and TRBJ1-1, with D possibly matching TRBD1 (6 bases). Read coverage stops 3 residues before the CDR3 terminus; the germline J gene supplies the remainder. CDR3 size: 16 residues. CDR1 and CDR2 from the germline V gene are LNHDA and SQIVND (reference sequence). Deletions cut 5 bases from V and 1 base from J, with 17 bases between.

To note about this clone: Read data end 3 residues before the CDR3 end; the end is taken from the germline J gene. The rearrangement links TRBV30 to TRBJ2-7; no clear D. The V end was cut by 0 bases, the J end by 4 bases, with 16 bases between. The CDR3 is made up of 15 amino acids. Germline loops: CDR1 GTSNPN, CDR2 SVGIG (reference sequence). The covered CDR3 bases are TGTGCCTGGAGTGTATCGCCTGTGGCACCTTACGAG. It is translated as CAWSVSPVAPYE. The CDR3 as a whole reads CAWSVSPVAPYEQYF.

In the case of this clone: Coverage ceases 3 residues before the CDR3 finishes, and the germline J gene fills in the end. The chain uses TRBV14 and TRBJ2-2; perhaps TRBD1 as D (6 bases). Per the germline V gene, CDR1 is SGHDN and CDR2 is FVKESK. The CDR3 is 15 amino acids. CDR3: CASSLLQGSNEKLFF. CDR3 DNA (partial): TGTGCCAGCAGCCTTCTACAGGGATCTAATGAAAAG.

On this clone itself: Read data end 3 residues before the CDR3 end; the end is taken from the germline J gene. The chain joins TRBV7-9 to TRBJ1-1; 10 nucleotides match TRBD1. The CDR3 spans 13 residues. The J segment lost 5 bases and the V segment lost 5 bases, leaving 2 bases of the junction unmatched. The V gene's germline CDR1 is SEHNR and CDR2 FQNEAQ (reference sequence). The CDR3 bases that were read are TGTGCCAGCAGCCAGGGACAGGGGACTGAA. Translated: CASSQGQGTE. The whole CDR3 region reads CASSQGQGTEAFF.

Worth noting for this clone: The missing CDR3 end, 3 residues past where the read stops, is filled in from the germline J gene. The chain carries TRBV4-2 and TRBJ1-2, with D unresolved. The CDR3 covers 14 residues. V was cut by 1 base and J by 5 bases, with 11 bases left in between. CDR1 and CDR2 (germline): LGHNA, YNFKEQ. CDR3 sequence: CASSQASVIYGYTF. The CDR3 bases that were read are TGTGCCAGCAGCCAAGCTTCAGTTATTTATGGC.

About this clone itself: Read data end 3 residues before the CDR3 end; the end is taken from the germline J gene. The chain has TRBV29-1 and TRBJ2-1; 9 nucleotides match TRBD2. Germline values: CDR1 SQVTM, CDR2 ANQGSEA. With 7 bases clipped from V and 7 bases from J, the junction kept 5 bases outside the gene matches. The length of the CDR3 is 12 residues. This chain's CDR3 is CSASGGRNEQFF. The sequenced CDR3 bases are TGCAGCGCCAGCGGGGGGCGGAATGAG.

Here the CDR3 reads CASRQGFTGELFF. The DNA read from the CDR3 is TGTGCCAGTAGACAGGGATTCACCGGGGAG. This rearrangement joins TRBV19 to TRBJ2-2; TRBD1 is a possible D gene (6 bases). The read halts 3 residues ahead of the CDR3 end, with the missing end drawn from the germline J gene. V was shortened by 6 bases and J by 4 bases, with 9 bases between the two germline ends. This CDR3 has 13 residues. Germline-derived CDR1 and CDR2 are LNHDA and SQIVND (reference sequence).

To note about this clone: Read coverage stops 3 residues before the CDR3 terminus; the germline J gene supplies the remainder. J is TRBJ2-5 and V is TRBV15, with D tentatively TRBD2 (5 bases). The CDR3 sequence is 15 residues long. Germline CDR1 is LNHNV and CDR2 is YYDKDF (reference sequence). V lost 3 bases to trimming and J lost 2 bases, with 13 bases between them. CDR3 residues: CATSSGPSPQETQYF. The covered CDR3 bases are TGTGCCACCAGCAGCGGCCCTAGCCCTCAAGAGACC.

As for this clone: Read coverage stops 3 residues before the CDR3 terminus; the germline J gene supplies the remainder. V usage is TRBV29-1 and J usage is TRBJ1-3, with no clear D. The CDR3 totals 12 residues. The germline V and J ends were trimmed by 1 base and 4 bases, with 5 bases remaining between them. Germline V CDR1 and CDR2: SQVTM, ANQGSEA. CDR3 DNA, as far as it was read: TGCAGCGTTGAAGCCGGGGGAAACACC. Protein sequence: CSVEAGGNT. The whole CDR3 sequence is CSVEAGGNTIYF.

Turning to this clone: The read is 3 residues too short to cover the CDR3 end, so that end is filled in from the germline J gene. The chain recombines TRBV29-1 with TRBJ2-7; the D is unclear. Germline CDR1 reads SQVTM; CDR2 reads ANQGSEA. The CDR3 covers 12 residues. V lost 6 bases and J lost 0, with 9 bases in between. Incomplete CDR3 DNA: TGCAGCGTCCACACAGCCTCCTACGAG. Its translation: CSVHTASYE. From start to end, the CDR3 is CSVHTASYEQYF.

Turning to this clone: The read ends 3 residues early relative to the CDR3; the germline J gene fills the gap. The V and J genes are TRBV19 and TRBJ1-1; D is possibly TRBD1 (6 bases). CDR1 is LNHDA, CDR2 SQIVND, per germline (reference sequence). The V and J ends lost 4 bases and 2 bases respectively, with 14 bases between them. The CDR3 sequence is 15 residues long. The CDR3 DNA, read in part, is TGTGCCAGTAGTAGCAGGGGATCGGGCAACACTGAA. It translates to CASSSRGSGNTE. The CDR3 as a whole reads CASSSRGSGNTEAFF.

The CDR3 is CASSIQTSGGYNEQFF. The sequenced CDR3 bases are TGTGCCAGTAGTATCCAGACTAGCGGAGGGTACAATGAG. The chain uses TRBV19 and TRBJ2-1, with TRBD2 matching 9 bases. Read coverage stops 3 residues before the CDR3 terminus; the germline J gene supplies the remainder. CDR3 length: 16 residues. Trimming cost V 3 bases and J 4 bases; bases outside gene matches: 7. Germline V lookup: CDR1 LNHDA, CDR2 SQIVND (reference sequence).

To note about this clone: The CDR3 extends 3 residues past the end of the read, so its final part is completed from the germline J gene. This chain uses TRBV7-2 with TRBJ1-5, with 10 bases matching TRBD1. The CDR3 extends over 14 amino acids. In germline, CDR1 is SGHTA, CDR2 FQGNSA. V dropped 5 bases and J dropped 5; count of bases not matched to a gene: 3. This chain's CDR3 is CASSPGTGDQPQHF. CDR3 bases read: TGTGCCAGCAGCCCAGGGACAGGGGATCAGCCC.

Details on this clone: The read stops 3 residues short of the end of the CDR3; the missing end is completed from the germline J gene. The chain employs TRBV5-6 and TRBJ2-5, with 9 bases matching TRBD2. The CDR3 sequence is 15 residues long. V lost 4 bases to trimming and J lost 5 bases; unmatched junction nucleotides: 9. Germline V gives CDR1 SGHDT, CDR2 YYEEEE. CDR3 protein: CASSPRRGGVETQYF. The sequenced CDR3 bases are TGTGCCAGCAGCCCACGCCGCGGGGGGGTTGAGACC.

With regard to this clone: Coverage ceases 3 residues before the CDR3 finishes, and the germline J gene fills in the end. The chain uses TRBV6-2 or TRBV6-3 and TRBJ1-2; a possible D gene is TRBD1 (5 bases). Trimming shortened V by 6 bases and J by 4 bases, and 21 bases separated the two germline ends. This CDR3 contains 16 residues. Germline values: CDR1 MNHEY, CDR2 SVGEGT. The covered CDR3 bases are TGTGCCAGCAGCCAGTCCCTTAAGGGGCTTCCCTATGGC. It encodes CASSQSLKGLPYG. In full, the CDR3 reads CASSQSLKGLPYGYTF.

Remarks on this clone: Read data end 3 residues before the CDR3 end; the end is taken from the germline J gene. The chain has TRBV19 and TRBJ1-5; a possible D gene is TRBD1 (5 bases). Germline V gene sequence: CDR1 LNHDA, CDR2 SQIVND (reference sequence). The length of the CDR3 is 13 residues. Between the trimmed V and J ends, which lost 8 bases and 4 bases, there was a span of 12 bases. The DNA read from the CDR3 is TGTGCCAGTGCGCAGGGATGGAATCAGCCC. Amino acids: CASAQGWNQP. The whole CDR3 is CASAQGWNQPQHF.

Details on this clone: The read ends 3 residues before the CDR3 terminus; that terminus is restored from the germline J gene. The chain uses TRBV6-2 or TRBV6-3 and TRBJ2-5; D perhaps matches TRBD1 (5 bases). Germline V gene data show CDR1 as MNHEY and CDR2 as SVGEGT. The CDR3 contains 13 residues. V was clipped by 6 bases and J by 2 bases, with 10 bases between them. Incomplete CDR3 DNA: TGTGCCAGCAGAGGATGGACACAAGAGACC. Amino acids: CASRGWTQET. The whole CDR3 sequence reads CASRGWTQETQYF.

To note about this clone: Compared with germline, one end of the junction differs, possibly owing to a read error. The sequence runs out 3 residues before the end of the CDR3; the remainder is reconstructed from the germline J gene. Other nucleotide sequences from this sample produce the same CDR3. The rearrangement joins TRBV7-2 to TRBJ1-3; 9 bases line up with TRBD1. Per germline, CDR1 SGHTA and CDR2 FQGNSA. This CDR3 has 14 amino acids. CDR3 DNA (partial): TGTGCCAGCAGCATAAAGGGACAGGGAAACACA. Its protein is CASSIKGQGNT. The whole CDR3 reads CASSIKGQGNTIYF.

Notes on this clone: Read coverage stops 3 residues before the CDR3 terminus; the germline J gene supplies the remainder. V is TRBV29-1 and J is TRBJ1-2; 11 bases are a match to TRBD1. The V gene's germline CDR1 is SQVTM and CDR2 ANQGSEA. The J segment lost 5 bases and the V segment lost 6 bases, leaving 5 bases of the junction unmatched. CDR3 length equals 13 residues. The CDR3 DNA, read in part, is TGCAGCGTCGCAGGACAGGGGGCATATGGC. Amino acids: CSVAGQGAYG. The entire CDR3 protein reads CSVAGQGAYGYTF.

Regarding this clone: The read terminates 3 residues before the CDR3 end, so the remaining end is supplied by the germline J gene. The chain has TRBV10-3 and TRBJ2-3; 7 positions agree with TRBD2. CDR3 length: 14 residues. Germline lookup yields CDR1 ENHRY and CDR2 SYGVKD. The ends lost 2 bases at V and 1 base at J; junction bases unmatched: 0. The CDR3 bases that were read are TGTGCCATCAGTGAGCGGGGGGGCACAGATACG. Its translation is CAISERGGTDT. The complete CDR3 reads CAISERGGTDTQYF.

As for this clone: The CDR3 end falls 3 residues outside the read, so it is completed with the germline J gene. The chain is built from TRBV20-1 and TRBJ2-7, with D unclear. The CDR3 has 14 residues. Germline CDR1 DFQATT, CDR2 SNEGSKA (reference sequence). V lost 1 base, J lost 5 bases, and 15 bases lay in between. The covered CDR3 bases are TGCAGTGCTAGAGGGTGGGCTACAAAGGACGAG. This encodes CSARGWATKDE. The complete CDR3 protein is CSARGWATKDEQYF.

Note on this clone: The read terminates 3 residues ahead of where the CDR3 ends, so the germline J gene completes it. The chain has TRBV7-2 and TRBJ2-5, with D hard to call. V lost 2 bases, J lost 1 base, and 5 bases lay in between. The germline gives CDR1 SGHTA, CDR2 FQGNSA. The CDR3 contains 13 residues. CDR3 DNA (partial): TGTGCCAGCAGCTTAAGCGCCCAAGAGACC. This codes for CASSLSAQET. The entire CDR3 protein reads CASSLSAQETQYF.

A note on this clone: The CDR3 end lies 3 residues beyond the end of the read and is filled in from the germline J gene. The J gene is TRBJ1-1, the V gene TRBV6-1, with D possibly matching TRBD1 (5 bases). In germline, CDR1 is MNHNS, CDR2 SASEGT. Trimming removed 1 base at V and 2 bases at J, with 14 bases between. The CDR3 is 16 residues long. The CDR3 here is CASSEVQGGFNTEAFF. The CDR3 DNA, read in part, is TGTGCCAGCAGTGAAGTGCAGGGTGGGTTTAACACTGAA.

Note on this clone: The observed sequence ends 3 residues before the CDR3 terminus, with the missing tail filled in from the germline J gene. The gene calls are TRBV7-2 and TRBJ2-2; TRBD2 is a possible D gene (6 bases). The V end lost 8 bases, the J end lost 5 bases, and 9 bases lay between the germline ends. Per germline, CDR1 SGHTA and CDR2 FQGNSA. The CDR3 contains 12 residues. The part of the CDR3 DNA that was read is TGTGCCAGCCGCGGGGAAACCGGGGAG. Translated, it gives CASRGETGE. The whole CDR3 is CASRGETGELFF.